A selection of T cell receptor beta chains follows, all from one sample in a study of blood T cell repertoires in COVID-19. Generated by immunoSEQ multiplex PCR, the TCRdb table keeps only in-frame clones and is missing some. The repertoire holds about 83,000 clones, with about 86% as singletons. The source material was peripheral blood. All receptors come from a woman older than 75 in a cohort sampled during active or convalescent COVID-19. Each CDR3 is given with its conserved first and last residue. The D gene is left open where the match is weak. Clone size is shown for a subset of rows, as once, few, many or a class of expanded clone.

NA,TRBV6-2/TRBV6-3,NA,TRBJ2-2,CASSGDWNTGELFF,TGTGCCAGCAGTGGGGACTGGAACACCGGGGAGCTGTTTTTT
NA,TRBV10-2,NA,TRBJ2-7,CASSVGGWEQYF,TGCGCCAGCAGTGTGGGAGGTTGGGAGCAGTACTTC
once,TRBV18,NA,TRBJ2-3,CASSRAGGTDTQYF,TGTGCCAGCTCACGTGCGGGTGGGACAGATACGCAGTATTTT
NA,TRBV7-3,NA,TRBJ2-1,CASSLYRSSYNEQFF,TGTGCCAGCAGCTTATACCGGAGCTCCTACAATGAGCAGTTCTTC
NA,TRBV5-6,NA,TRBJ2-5,CASSRDSLPGDQETQYF,TGTGCCAGCAGCCGCGACAGCCTCCCGGGGGATCAAGAGACCCAGTACTTC
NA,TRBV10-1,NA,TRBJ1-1,CASFTLEDTEAFF,TGCGCCAGCTTCACGCTGGAGGACACTGAAGCTTTCTTT
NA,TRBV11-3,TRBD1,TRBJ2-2,CASSLVDRAHTGELFF,TGTGCCAGCAGCTTAGTTGACAGGGCGCACACCGGGGAGCTGTTTTTT
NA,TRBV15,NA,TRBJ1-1,CATSTGGVGSIAFF,TGTGCCACCAGCACCGGGGGGGTCGGGAGTATAGCTTTCTTT
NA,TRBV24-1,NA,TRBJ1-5,CATSDARRSNQPQHF,TGTGCCACCAGTGATGCTCGGAGGAGCAATCAGCCCCAGCATTTT
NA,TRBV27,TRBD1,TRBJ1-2,CASRLTGEEHYGYTF,TGTGCCAGCAGGCTGACAGGGGAAGAACACTATGGCTACACCTTC
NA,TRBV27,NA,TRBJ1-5,CASSFDPGRGNQPQHF,TGTGCCAGCAGTTTTGATCCGGGGAGGGGCAATCAGCCCCAGCATTTT
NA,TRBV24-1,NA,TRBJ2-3,CATSDFVAGVNTQYF,TGTGCCACCAGTGATTTCGTGGCAGGGGTAAATACGCAGTATTTT
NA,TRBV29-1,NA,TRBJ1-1,CSVQVNTEAFF,TGCAGCGTTCAGGTCAACACTGAAGCTTTCTTT
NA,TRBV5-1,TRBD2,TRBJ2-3,CASSRIAGGPSTDTQYF,TGCGCCAGCTCCCGGATAGCGGGAGGGCCGAGCACAGATACGCAGTATTTT
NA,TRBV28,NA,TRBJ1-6,CASTGQYNSPLHF,TGTGCCAGCACTGGACAGTATAATTCACCCCTCCACTTT
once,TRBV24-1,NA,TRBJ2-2,CATSEPHAGENTGELFF,TGTGCCACCAGTGAACCCCATGCGGGTGAAAACACCGGGGAGCTGTTTTTT
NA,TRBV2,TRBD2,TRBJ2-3,CASSRTSGEDTQYF,TGTGCCAGCAGCAGGACTAGCGGGGAAGATACGCAGTATTTT
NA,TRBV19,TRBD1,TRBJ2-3,CASSTDRDTQYF,TGTGCCAGTAGTACGGACAGGGATACGCAGTATTTT
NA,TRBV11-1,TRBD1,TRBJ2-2,CASRRGRSAGELFF,TGTGCCAGCCGCAGGGGGCGATCGGCCGGGGAGCTGTTTTTT
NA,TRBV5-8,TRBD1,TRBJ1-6,CASSFPGQGSFPLHF,TGTGCCAGCAGCTTTCCGGGACAGGGGTCTTTCCCCCTCCACTTT
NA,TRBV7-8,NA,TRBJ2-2,CASSLIQGLNTGELFF,TGTGCCAGCAGCTTAATCCAGGGGCTCAACACCGGGGAGCTGTTTTTT
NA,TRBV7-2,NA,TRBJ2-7,CASSLYHEQYF,TGTGCCAGCAGCTTATATCACGAGCAGTACTTC
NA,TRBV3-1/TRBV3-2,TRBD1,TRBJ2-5,CASKRGITGGVETQYF,TGTGCCAGCAAGAGGGGCATTACAGGGGGCGTGGAGACCCAGTACTTC
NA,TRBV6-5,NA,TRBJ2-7,CASSRTETYEQYF,TGTGCCAGCAGCCGGACAGAGACCTACGAGCAGTACTTC
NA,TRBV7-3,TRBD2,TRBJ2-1,CASSLTGTSGSNEQFF,TGTGCCAGCAGCTTAACCGGGACTAGCGGGAGTAATGAGCAGTTCTTC
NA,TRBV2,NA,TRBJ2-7,CASSEVGLARTYEQYF,TGTGCCAGCAGTGAAGTGGGGCTAGCGAGAACCTACGAGCAGTACTTC
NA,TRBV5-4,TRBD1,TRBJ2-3,CASSGGRGLTDTQYF,TGTGCCAGCAGCGGCGGCAGGGGGCTCACAGATACGCAGTATTTT
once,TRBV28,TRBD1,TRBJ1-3,CASQPGTGSGNTIYF,TGTGCCAGCCAGCCCGGGACAGGCTCTGGAAACACCATATATTTT
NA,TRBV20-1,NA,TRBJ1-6,CSASNQGYVDNSPLHF,TGCAGTGCTAGTAATCAGGGATATGTCGATAATTCACCCCTCCACTTT
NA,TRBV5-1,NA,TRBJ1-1,CASSLVGGLMNTEAFF,TGCGCCAGCAGCTTGGTGGGGGGGCTTATGAACACTGAAGCTTTCTTT
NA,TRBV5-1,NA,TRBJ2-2,CASTFSGSQTGELFF,TGCGCCAGCACCTTTTCGGGGTCTCAGACCGGGGAGCTGTTTTTT
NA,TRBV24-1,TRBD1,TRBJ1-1,CATSDNRGAEAFF,TGTGCCACCAGTGATAACAGGGGGGCAGAGGCTTTCTTT
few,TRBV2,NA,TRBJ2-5,CASSVGRGQETQYF,TGTGCCAGCAGTGTAGGGCGGGGTCAAGAGACCCAGTACTTC
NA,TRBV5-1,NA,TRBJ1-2,CASSSAPRGYGYTF,TGCGCCAGCAGTAGCGCTCCCAGGGGCTATGGCTACACCTTC